These 27 T cell receptor beta chains were sequenced from one sample in a study of blood T cell repertoires in COVID-19. Clones were read by immunoSEQ multiplex PCR, and TCRdb kept only the in-frame ones, dropping some. The top ten clones hold 9.5% to 15% of a sample with about 130,000 clones, roughly 86% of them seen once. Sequenced sample: peripheral blood. The receptors originated from a human donor in a cohort sampled during active COVID-19.

V usage is TRBV29-1 and J usage is TRBJ1-1; 9 bases line up with TRBD1. CDR3 size: 15 residues. From germline, CDR1 is SQVTM and CDR2 ANQGSEA. The junction had 9 bases not matched to a gene; V was cut back by 1 base and J by 6 bases. The CDR3 is CSVEASGTGLAEAFF. As DNA, the CDR3 is TGCAGCGTTGAAGCCTCCGGGACAGGGCTCGCTGAAGCTTTCTTT. Combining the CDR3 with reference TRBV29-1 and TRBJ1-1 gives the whole variable domain SAVISQKPSRDICQRGTSLTIQCQVDSQVTMMFWYRQQPGQSLTLIATANQGSEATYESGFVIDKFPISRPNLTFSTLTVSNMSPEDSSIYLCSVEASGTGLAEAFFGQGTRLTVV.

The chain recombines TRBV23-1 with TRBJ1-1; D is unresolved. TRBV23-1 is known as an ORF, though its function is uncertain. The CDR3 consists of 12 residues. CDR3 region: CAKHSLWAEAFF. As DNA, the CDR3 is TGCGCGAAGCACTCCCTTTGGGCCGAAGCTTTCTTT.

J is TRBJ1-5 and V is TRBV7-8; TRBD1 might be the D (6 bases). Germline V gene sequence: CDR1 SGHVS, CDR2 FQNEAQ. V was shortened by 3 bases and J by 1 base, with 19 bases between the two germline ends. The CDR3 runs 18 residues. As DNA, the CDR3 is TGTGCCAGCAGCTTTGGAGCCTACAGGGTGGGGAGCAATCAGCCCCAGCATTTT. Translated: CASSFGAYRVGSNQPQHF.

This rearrangement joins TRBV11-2 to TRBJ2-7, with 9 bases fitting TRBD2. V shed 5 bases and J 3 bases; nucleotides not matched to a gene: 5. The CDR3 consists of 14 residues. CDR1 is SGHAT and CDR2 is FQNNGV in the germline V gene. CDR3 loop: CASSRGGAGYEQYF. CDR3 bases: TGTGCCAGCAGCCGCGGGGGGGCCGGCTACGAGCAGTACTTC.

The rearrangement links TRBV13 to TRBJ2-5; 9 bases are a match to TRBD2. The V segment lost 1 base and the J segment 3 bases; nucleotides outside the gene matches: 6. Germline CDR1 PRHDT, CDR2 FYEKMQ (reference sequence). The length of the CDR3 is 16 residues. The chain's CDR3 is CASSLAAGGPEETQYF. In DNA form, the CDR3 reads TGTGCCAGCAGCTTAGCAGCGGGGGGCCCTGAAGAGACCCAGTACTTC.

This clone was seen once. This chain connects TRBV10-1 to TRBJ2-7; perhaps TRBD1 as D (5 bases). The CDR3 is 14 amino acids. Between the trimmed V and J ends, which lost 0 bases and 1 base, there was a span of 7 bases. Per germline, CDR1 WNHNN and CDR2 SYGVQD (reference sequence). In nucleotides, the CDR3 is TGCGCCAGCAGTGAGTCACAGGCTTCCTACGAGCAGTACTTC. Its translation is CASSESQASYEQYF.

This chain connects TRBV19 to TRBJ1-2; TRBD1 agrees at 8 bases. CDR1 is LNHDA and CDR2 is SQIVND in the germline V gene (reference sequence). The CDR3 spans 14 residues. V dropped 6 bases and J dropped 1; count of bases not matched to a gene: 4. CDR3 loop: CASRDRGDNYGYTF. CDR3 nucleotides: TGTGCCAGTAGAGACAGGGGAGATAACTATGGCTACACCTTC.

The J gene is TRBJ2-5, the V gene TRBV3-1 (or the pseudogene TRBV3-2); 8 bases agree with TRBD2. The CDR3 loop spans 14 amino acids. Germline-derived CDR1 and CDR2 are LGHDT and YNNKEL (reference sequence). Germline trimming cut 4 bases from V and 2 bases from J; bases unmatched to any gene: 3. The CDR3: CASSPRGGQETQYF. The DNA for the CDR3 is TGTGCCAGCAGCCCACGGGGGGGACAAGAGACCCAGTACTTC.

This chain links TRBV4-1 with TRBJ2-3, with 9 bases aligning to TRBD2. Losses at the gene ends were 2 bases for V and 1 base for J; bases not matched to a gene: 7. This CDR3 has 17 residues. Looked up from germline, CDR1 is MGHRA and CDR2 is YSYEKL. For the CDR3, the DNA is TGCGCCAGCAGCCAAACTCTAGCGGGGTCGGGCACAGATACGCAGTATTTT. This encodes CASSQTLAGSGTDTQYF.

The V and J genes are TRBV5-6 and TRBJ2-1; D not resolved. V gave up 1 base and J gave up 9 bases, with 8 bases separating them. The germline V gene has CDR1 SGHDT and CDR2 YYEEEE. CDR3 length: 12 amino acids. DNA for the CDR3: TGTGCCAGCAGCTTGACGGTTAGTGAGCAGTTCTTC. Translated: CASSLTVSEQFF.

The chain has TRBV29-1 and TRBJ2-7; D perhaps matches TRBD2 (6 bases). Germline V gene lookup returns CDR1 SQVTM and CDR2 ANQGSEA. The CDR3 is made up of 15 amino acids. Trimming took off 3 bases at V and 1 base at J, with 16 bases between the two ends. CDR3 in DNA: TGCAGCGTTGAGACTTTTGGGACTGCTTCCTACGAGCAGTACTTC. Encoded protein: CSVETFGTASYEQYF.

The chain joins TRBV18 to TRBJ1-3; a possible D gene is TRBD1 (5 bases). There are 15 residues in the CDR3. Trimming pared 6 bases from V and 1 base from J, leaving 13 bases between. Per the germline V gene, CDR1 is KGHSH and CDR2 is LQKENI. CDR3 protein: CASSRDSQSGNTIYF. The CDR3 DNA follows: TGTGCCAGCTCGCGCGACAGTCAATCTGGAAACACCATATATTTT.

The chain employs TRBV9 and TRBJ2-7; 11 bases are shared with TRBD1. The germline gives CDR1 SGDLS, CDR2 YYNGEE. This CDR3 has 15 amino acids. V lost 0 bases, J lost 3 bases, and 2 bases stayed unmatched. This chain's CDR3 is CASSVGTGGGYEQYF. Written as DNA, the CDR3 is TGTGCCAGCAGCGTAGGGACAGGGGGCGGCTACGAGCAGTACTTC.

This rearrangement joins TRBV9 to TRBJ2-5; 7 bases fit TRBD2. V gave up 4 bases and J gave up 5 bases; unmatched junction bases: 11. This CDR3 comprises 15 residues. CDR1 SGDLS and CDR2 YYNGEE come from the germline V gene. The CDR3 loop reads CASSSSGLRGETQYF. CDR3 nucleotide sequence: TGTGCCAGCAGCTCCAGTGGCTTGCGGGGGGAGACCCAGTACTTC.

The J gene is TRBJ2-2, the V gene TRBV28; the D gene is possibly TRBD2 (6 bases). Trimming stripped 6 bases from V and 1 base from J, with 15 bases between. CDR3 length equals 16 residues. CDR1 and CDR2 (germline): MDHEN, SYDVKM. The DNA of the CDR3 is TGTGCCAGCAGCCAGCACCGGGGGTGGAACACCGGGGAGCTGTTTTTT. Its translation: CASSQHRGWNTGELFF.

This chain links TRBV7-2 with TRBJ1-5; possibly TRBD1 for D (5 bases). Trimming left V 4 bases short and J 7 bases short, with 20 bases between. In germline, CDR1 is SGHTA, CDR2 FQGNSA. The CDR3 has 16 amino acids. The CDR3 region has the DNA TGTGCCAGCAGCTCCTTAGTTGGGGCAGGGCACCAGCCCCAGCATTTT. Residues: CASSSLVGAGHQPQHF.

The V gene is TRBV27, the J gene TRBJ1-6; D is unclear. V was clipped by 4 bases and J by 2 bases, with 9 bases between them. This CDR3 comprises 15 residues. Germline V gene data show CDR1 as MNHEY and CDR2 as SMNVEV (reference sequence). The CDR3 region is CASSSGSPYNSPLHF. The CDR3, as DNA: TGTGCCAGCAGTTCCGGTAGTCCCTATAATTCACCCCTCCACTTT.

J is TRBJ2-6 and V is TRBV3-1 (or the pseudogene TRBV3-2); D may be TRBD1 (5 bases). The CDR3 totals 14 residues. V lost 4 bases and J lost 3, with 7 bases in between. Germline assignment: CDR1 LGHDT and CDR2 YNNKEL (reference sequence). For the CDR3, the DNA is TGTGCCAGCAGCCTCAGGGTTGGGGCCAACGTCCTGACTTTC. It yields the protein CASSLRVGANVLTF.

This clone showed up many times. The chain links TRBV5-5 to TRBJ1-1, with TRBD1 identical over 12 bases. The germline CDR1 and CDR2 sequences are SGHKS and YYEKEE (reference sequence). This CDR3 has 16 amino acids. V was pared by 3 bases and J by 5 bases, with 8 bases of the junction left unmatched. The CDR3: CASSWRDRGLRTEAFF. The CDR3 DNA follows: TGTGCCAGCAGCTGGCGGGACAGGGGGCTACGAACTGAAGCTTTCTTT.

The rearrangement uses TRBV4-2 and TRBJ2-1; 14 nucleotides line up with TRBD2. Germline V CDR1 and CDR2: LGHNA, YNFKEQ. V shed 4 bases, J shed 4 bases, and the junction held 12 bases outside the gene matches. The CDR3 is made up of 19 amino acids. The CDR3 bases are TGTGCCAGCAGCCCCAAGACTAGCGGGGGGGGTCAAAGTTACAATGAGCAGTTCTTC. Translation gives CASSPKTSGGGQSYNEQFF.

The V gene is TRBV19, the J gene TRBJ1-1; no clear D gene. V lost 3 bases, J lost 4 bases, and 15 bases lay in between. This CDR3 region has 15 residues. Germline V gives CDR1 LNHDA, CDR2 SQIVND (reference sequence). The CDR3 loop reads CASSIDEGLVTEAFF. In nucleotides, the CDR3 is TGTGCCAGTAGTATTGATGAGGGATTAGTCACTGAAGCTTTCTTT.

V gene TRBV11-2 combines with J gene TRBJ2-5; 11 bases fit TRBD1. Trimming cost V 5 bases and J 5 bases; bases outside gene matches: 10. This CDR3 comprises 16 residues. From germline, CDR1 is SGHAT and CDR2 FQNNGV. The CDR3 DNA reads TGTGCCAGCAGCCCGGATAGGACAGGGGGCACGGAGACCCAGTACTTC. Translated, it gives CASSPDRTGGTETQYF.

This clone was seen only a few times. This chain uses TRBV29-1 with TRBJ1-5; no clear D gene. The CDR3 is made up of 13 amino acids. Germline values: CDR1 SQVTM, CDR2 ANQGSEA. Trimming left V 4 bases short and J 4 bases short, with 11 bases between. In nucleotides, the CDR3 is TGCAGCGTTGGCGAAATTTCAAATCAGCCCCAGCATTTT. It translates to CSVGEISNQPQHF. The entire variable domain, with the rest obtained from reference TRBV29-1 and TRBJ1-5, is as follows: SAVISQKPSRDICQRGTSLTIQCQVDSQVTMMFWYRQQPGQSLTLIATANQGSEATYESGFVIDKFPISRPNLTFSTLTVSNMSPEDSSIYLCSVGEISNQPQHFGDGTRLSIL.

The rearrangement joins TRBV2 to TRBJ2-7, with 9 bases lining up with TRBD1. The CDR3 runs to 16 residues. The V segment lost 3 bases and the J segment 1 base; nucleotides outside the gene matches: 7. CDR1 and CDR2 from the germline V gene are SNHLY and FYNNEI. CDR3 residues: CASSERTGGISYEQYF. CDR3 nucleotides: TGTGCCAGCAGTGAGCGAACAGGGGGCATATCCTACGAGCAGTACTTC.

The V call is TRBV4-2, the J call TRBJ2-6, with TRBD1 identical over 10 bases. This CDR3 contains 19 residues. Trimming cost V 3 bases and J 0 bases; bases outside gene matches: 8. Germline CDR1 is LGHNA and CDR2 is YNFKEQ. CDR3 loop: CASSQARTGGLSGANVLTF. The CDR3 DNA follows: TGTGCCAGCAGCCAGGCCAGGACAGGGGGACTCTCTGGGGCCAACGTCCTGACTTTC.

V gene TRBV7-3 combines with J gene TRBJ2-2; TRBD2 aligns across 11 bases. This CDR3 is 16 amino acids long. The V gene end was trimmed by 4 bases and the J gene end by 5 bases; junction bases not matched to a gene: 6. Germline V gene data show CDR1 as SGHTA and CDR2 as FQGTGA. This CDR3 reads CASSSGGTSGTGELFF. The CDR3 nucleotides are TGTGCCAGCAGCTCGGGGGGGACTAGCGGTACCGGGGAGCTGTTTTTT. The full variable domain, rest sourced from reference TRBV7-3 and TRBJ2-2, is GAGVSQTPSNKVTEKGKYVELRCDPISGHTALYWYRQSLGQGPEFLIYFQGTGAADDSGLPNDRFFAVRPEGSVSTLKIQRTERGDSAVYLCASSSGGTSGTGELFFGEGSRLTVL.

The chain combines TRBV12-3 or TRBV12-4 with TRBJ2-7; D remains ambiguous. The CDR3 totals 13 residues. V lost 3 bases and J 6 bases, leaving 12 bases between the germline ends. DNA for the CDR3: TGTGCCAGCAGTTTGCTAGAATACGGCGAGCAGTACTTC. Translating gives CASSLLEYGEQYF.